The entry below describes one T cell receptor (beta chain). Libraries were prepared by immunoSEQ multiplex PCR; TCRdb keeps only in-frame clonotypes and omits some of them. The top ten clones hold around 0.63% of a sample with about 190,000 clones, roughly 89% of them seen once. The data originate from a study of blood T cell repertoires in COVID-19. The V gene's germline CDR1 is MGHRA and CDR2 YSYEKL. The trim removed 2 bases at V and 7 bases at J, leaving 5 bases unmatched. This CDR3 is built from 15 residues. This clonotype was obtained from a man aged 50-60 years with acute or convalescent COVID-19. This chain joins TRBV4-1 and TRBJ2-2; 9 bases agree with TRBD1. The sample taken for sequencing was peripheral blood. The CDR3 DNA reads as TGCGCCAGCAGCCAATGGGGACAGGGCAACGGGGAGCTGTTTTTT. Translating gives CASSQWGQGNGELFF.